This T cell receptor beta chain was recorded in a study of OX40 agonist ivuxolimab in advanced cancers. The wider study: Dosing consisted of intravenous ivuxolimab at 0.01 to 10 mg/kg every 2 weeks. Study conclusions and caveats: Within 6 weeks, CD4+ and CD8+ blood T cells expanded clonally at 0.1 to 3.0 mg/kg. Determination of antigen specificity was not performed for the expanded peripheral T cells.

A remark on this clone: Its antigen is not identified.

Trimming took 2 bases from V and 3 from J, leaving 11 bases between them. Per the germline V gene, CDR1 is MNHEY and CDR2 is SMNVEV (reference sequence). The CDR3 covers 14 residues. The table came from immunoSEQ multiplex PCR; TCRdb's copy has only in-frame clones and leaves some out. Seen here are about 80,000 clones, 85% to 90% observed once, and the top ten hold 10% to 15%. The source was CD4+ or CD8+ T cells sorted from blood, collected in a trial of the OX40 agonist ivuxolimab. The V call is TRBV27, the J call TRBJ2-7; no clear D. The receptor comes from an adult with an advanced solid tumor such as melanoma, head and neck, liver or kidney cancer. The CDR3 sequence: CASSLGRANYEQYF. The DNA of the CDR3 is TGTGCCAGCAGTTTAGGCCGGGCCAACTACGAGCAGTACTTC.